Included here is one T cell receptor (beta chain) sequence, with context. This clone was seen only a few times. Its target antigen remains unknown. No much larger clone is present one base from it, and per-base qualities are unavailable. The entire isolated RNA was reverse transcribed using the High Capacity cDNA Reverse Transcription Kit, and thus expressed TCRB transcripts were sequenced. Deep immunoSEQ sequencing was applied to naive, central memory and regulatory T cell samples, giving an average of roughly 3.5 million total reads per sample. Sorted cells were lysed in RLT buffer and RNA was extracted with DNase-treated RNeasy Micro or Mini kits, depending on cell number. To prevent cross-contamination, every cell subset was processed on its own, while patient and healthy donor samples were processed together. Using the immunoSEQ multiplex PCR, TCRB sequences were amplified from cDNA into 87-bp fragments spanning the CDR3 region. Sequencing of the amplicons was done on the Illumina HiSeq platform. Regarding the original processing steps: PCR bias was corrected computationally using synthetic template baselines, and reads within Hamming distance 2 were collapsed, with unmergeable singletons discarded. By aligning reads against IMGT, V, D and J genes, CDR3 length, and insertions or deletions at six rearrangement sites were assigned. Within each subset, clonotype counts were normalized to sorted cell number, after which true diversity and Gini coefficients were computed with the tcR R package. The overlap coefficient, calculated on TCRB nucleotide sequences, was used to measure repertoire sharing. Out-of-frame TCRB sequences from naive cells were analyzed as a proxy for the pre-selection repertoire. The clones in this table, taken by TCRdb from immuneACCESS, are in-frame only. Not every clone is retained; where verified, under half of the shortfall comes from an unresolved V gene, and the cause of the rest is unknown. V and J calls and clone size come straight from that table; D and trimming were deduced from the DNA. The sample includes 350,000 or so clones, with roughly a fifth observed a single time. The ten most abundant clones make up around 0.044% of the sample.

This specimen belongs to a study of beta chain features in type 1 diabetes (dated by TCRdb to the late 2010s). Background on the whole study: No differences in mean age, gender distribution, total cell number or subset yield were found between patients and healthy donors. A total of roughly 98,000,000 sorted cells were examined across all samples, and a strong correlation was observed between cell number per subset and RNA yield. In the study, recently diagnosed type 1 diabetes patients and matched healthy donors were compared on the TCRB repertoires of their sorted circulating CD4+ T cell subsets. Regulatory and stem cell-like memory subsets were obtained from only 8 patients and about eight healthy donors, while naive and central memory subsets were obtained from all 28 donors.

Germline trimming: 8 bases from V, 4 bases from J; junction bases outside gene matches: 13. The CDR3 has 14 amino acids, counting the end cysteine and phenylalanine. Of the read, only the CDR3 DNA is kept; its 42 bases are in frame from base 1. The germline V gene (reference sequence) sets CDR1 to GTSNPN and CDR2 to SVGIG. The study at large found these results: Naive, central memory and regulatory TCRB repertoires appeared more similar among patients than among healthy donors. Because cDNA rather than genomic DNA was sequenced, highly expressing activated cells could have been over-represented, although no difference in activation and CD3 levels was found between groups. Shorter templates might have been favored by PCR, but patient and control samples were amplified and corrected together, so both groups would have been affected equally by any skew. In all four CD4+ subsets, TCRB CDR3 length was moderately but significantly shorter in type 1 diabetes patients. Because the HLA sub-analyses included only small numbers of individuals, any influence of HLA type on TCRB rearrangement was left unresolved. At VDJ recombination sites, patients with type 1 diabetes made fewer insertions and deleted more nucleotides, a pattern implying thymic rearrangement abnormalities.

From each donor, a single peripheral blood sample of about 120 mL on average was drawn into heparinised tubes. A BD FACSAria II and a panel including CD45RO, CCR7, CD25, CD127, CD95 and CD27 were used to sort naive, central memory, regulatory and stem cell-like memory CD4+ T cells. Every sorted population had a purity above 95%. PBMCs were isolated right away by Lymphoprep density gradient centrifugation and were stained directly, without culture. So that batch effects would be minimized, each experiment stained and sorted samples in pairs, pairing one healthy donor with one patient. Sequencing was performed on naive CD4+ T cells from blood. The cell subset or site label of this sample denotes: true naive CD4+ T cells. The TCR comes from a woman between 18 and 29 years old in good health. The V and J segments used are TRBV30 and TRBJ1-2; the junction holds 7 bases that match TRBD1. The CDR3 region: CARKGAGALYGYTF. The nucleotides are TGTGCCCGGAAGGGGGCCGGGGCCCTCTATGGCTACACCTTC.